This TCR beta chain stems from a study of T cells in Graves' hyperthyroidism and ophthalmopathy. Across the study: Peripheral blood samples were taken at initial diagnosis, prior to any treatment.

CDR3 size: 17 residues. V trimming: 4 bases; J trimming: 4 bases; junction bases outside the gene matches: 18. Germline CDR1 reads DFQATT; CDR2 reads SNEGSKA (reference sequence). In its sample, this clonotype was seen many times. Its antigen is unknown. Patients were excluded because of uncontrolled infection, other autoimmune disease, pregnancy or lactation. The diagnostic basis comprised clinical symptoms, serum thyroxine and TRAb, thyroid ultrasound and orbital computed tomography. Overall study results and limits: Most clonotypes expanded in the thyroid (above 0.001) were also present in blood.

Amplification of TCR beta CDR3 regions used RNA as the template. HTBI primers were employed in a first-round RT-PCR of the TCR CDR3. One entry per CDR3 protein results from TCRdb running MiXCR on the multiplex PCR reads. Of roughly 360,000 distinct CDR3 sequences listed, about 13% are singletons. The TCR was taken from a man aged 30 to 39 with Graves' hyperthyroidism that later progressed to Graves' ophthalmopathy. The chain recombines TRBV20-1 with TRBJ2-7, with 8 bases fitting TRBD2. The sequenced material came from blood. CDR3 nucleotides: TGCAGTGCTAAGGAGATTGGCCAGCGGGGGCGACTATACGAGCAGTACTTC. This sequence encodes CSAKEIGQRGRLYEQYF.